Following are 30 T cell receptor beta chains from one sample sequenced in a study of Graves' ophthalmopathy and Graves' hyperthyroidism. Investigators amplified TCR beta CDR3 regions from RNA transcripts. An initial RT-PCR round employing HTBI primers preceded a second-round multiplex PCR. TCRdb passed the multiplex PCR reads through MiXCR, listing each CDR3 protein once. The table has approximately 480,000 distinct CDR3 sequences, roughly 14% seen once. Sequenced input: blood. These receptors all come from a woman between 25 and 40 years old with Graves' ophthalmopathy.

This clonotype was seen repeatedly, ten times or more. V and J are TRBV6-5 and TRBJ1-5; no reliable D call. Trimming took 8 bases from V and 9 from J, leaving 17 bases between them. CDR1 and CDR2 (germline): MNHEY, SVGAGI. The CDR3 consists of 13 residues. The DNA of the CDR3 is TGTGCCAGCTCCCGGGTGGCCCCAGGGCCCCAGCATTTT. It is translated as CASSRVAPGPQHF.

This clonotype was recorded many times. V and J are TRBV29-1 and TRBJ1-1; maybe TRBD1 (5 bases). V was trimmed by 2 bases and J by 5 bases, leaving 12 bases between them. There are 13 residues in the CDR3. Germline V gene sequence: CDR1 SQVTM, CDR2 ANQGSEA. CDR3 in DNA: TGCAGCGTTGAATTTGAGGGGTGGACTGAAGCTTTCTTT. Encoded protein: CSVEFEGWTEAFF.

This chain connects TRBV3-1 to TRBJ1-6; unclear D gene. The length of the CDR3 is 14 residues. The germline gives CDR1 LGHDT, CDR2 YNNKEL (reference sequence). Trimming removed 4 bases at V and 10 bases at J, with 14 bases between. The CDR3 protein is CASSLSTGESPLHF. The CDR3 DNA reads as TGTGCCAGCAGCCTTTCTACCGGTGAATCACCCCTCCACTTT.

This clonotype was counted many times. The chain couples TRBV6-5 to TRBJ2-2, with D possibly TRBD2 on 6 matching bases. The CDR3 is made up of 16 amino acids. V lost 8 bases, J lost 6 bases, and 22 bases lay in between. Per germline, CDR1 MNHEY and CDR2 SVGAGI. CDR3 amino acids: CASLSRDSGWAGELFF. The CDR3 DNA is TGTGCCAGCTTATCCCGGGACTCGGGGTGGGCCGGGGAGCTGTTTTTT.

This clonotype was counted at least ten times. The chain joins TRBV6-1 to TRBJ1-6; 8 bases line up with TRBD1. Looked up from germline, CDR1 is MNHNS and CDR2 is SASEGT. This CDR3 region has 19 residues. V lost 3 bases, J lost 0 bases, and 10 bases stayed unmatched. The CDR3 loop reads CASSDPPGQESSYNSPLHF. CDR3 DNA sequence: TGTGCCAGCAGTGATCCCCCGGGACAGGAGAGCTCCTATAATTCACCCCTCCACTTT.

This clonotype showed up many times. This chain connects TRBV12-3 or TRBV12-4 to TRBJ1-3; D gene uncertain. V lost 6 bases, J lost 0 bases, and 9 bases lay in between. This CDR3 is built from 14 residues. Here the CDR3 DNA reads TGTGCCAGCAGGGACTCCTCCTCTGGAAACACCATATATTTT. It yields the protein CASRDSSSGNTIYF.

This clonotype occurred many times. CDR3: CASSPNRPPNTEAFF. The CDR3 nucleotides are TGTGCCAGCAGTCCTAATCGTCCACCGAACACTGAAGCTTTCTTT. The V and J genes are TRBV27 and TRBJ1-1, with D unresolved. Trimming left V 5 bases short and J 1 base short, with 14 bases between. Germline CDR1 reads MNHEY; CDR2 reads SMNVEV (reference sequence). The CDR3 loop spans 15 amino acids.

This clonotype came up many times. The J gene is TRBJ1-2, the V gene TRBV10-3; TRBD1 agrees at 9 bases. V was pared by 6 bases and J by 8 bases, with 13 bases of the junction left unmatched. The CDR3 sequence is 15 residues long. Germline V CDR1 and CDR2: ENHRY, SYGVKD. The CDR3 region has the DNA TGTGCCATCAGCGATACTACGGGACAGGGTCGGGGCTACACCTTC. Its translation: CAISDTTGQGRGYTF.

This clonotype was observed many times. The chain carries TRBV6-1 and TRBJ1-5, with 10 positions matching TRBD1. V dropped 5 bases and J dropped 6; count of bases not matched to a gene: 10. In germline, CDR1 is MNHNS, CDR2 SASEGT. The CDR3 covers 16 residues. CDR3 nucleotides: TGTGCCAGCAGTCCAGGGGACAGGGGAGGGGGTCAGCCCCAGCATTTT. It encodes CASSPGDRGGGQPQHF.

As concerns this clonotype: Because the CDR3 is missing its conserved closing phenylalanine or tryptophan, this is likely a read error. The V call is TRBV14, the J call TRBJ2-2, with 11 bases lining up with TRBD2. After removal of 4 bases from V and 4 bases from J, the junction contained 2 bases not matched to a gene. Germline values: CDR1 SGHDN, CDR2 FVKESK. This CDR3 comprises 15 residues. The CDR3 region is CASSPGLAATGELFL. DNA for the CDR3: TGTGCCAGCAGCCCGGGACTAGCGGCCACCGGGGAGCTGTTTTTG.

This clonotype has a count of ten or more. CDR3 nucleotides: TGTGCCAGCAGTCCTACCCAGGGGAGTTCGTACTTC. This codes for CASSPTQGSSYF. The J gene is TRBJ2-7, the V gene TRBV12-3 or TRBV12-4, with D possibly TRBD1 on 6 matching bases. Trimming stripped 5 bases from V and 12 bases from J, with 17 bases between. This CDR3 region has 12 residues.

This chain joins TRBV5-1 and TRBJ2-7; 7 positions agree with TRBD2. V lost 4 bases, J lost 1 base, and 8 bases stayed unmatched. The CDR3 loop spans 15 amino acids. Germline V gene data show CDR1 as SGHRS and CDR2 as YFSETQ. As DNA, the CDR3 is TGCGCCAGCAGCGAATCCTTAGCGGGTTCCTACGAGCAGTACTTC. It yields the protein CASSESLAGSYEQYF.

This clonotype was recorded at least ten times. The chain links TRBV28 to TRBJ2-2; 10 bases agree with TRBD1. The junction had 5 bases not matched to a gene; V was cut back by 4 bases and J by 6 bases. Germline CDR1 and CDR2: MDHEN and SYDVKM. CDR3 length: 15 amino acids. CDR3 loop: CASSWMGQGSGELFF. Written as DNA, the CDR3 is TGTGCCAGCAGTTGGATGGGACAGGGGTCCGGGGAGCTGTTTTTT.

Ten or more counts support this clonotype. The chain has TRBV12-3 or TRBV12-4 and TRBJ2-5; tentatively, D is TRBD1 (6 bases). The CDR3 spans 15 residues. Trimming removed 5 bases at V and 2 bases at J, with 15 bases between. CDR3 sequence reads: CASSRPGQGQETQYF. The CDR3 DNA sequence: TGTGCCAGCAGTAGACCGGGACAAGGGCAAGAGACCCAGTACTTC.

This chain uses TRBV20-1 with TRBJ2-7; TRBD1 is a possible D gene (6 bases). CDR1 is DFQATT, CDR2 SNEGSKA, per germline (reference sequence). The CDR3 is 13 amino acids. With 0 bases removed from V and 3 bases from J, the gap between germline ends came to 9 bases. Here the CDR3 reads CSARDGGLYEQYF. As DNA, the CDR3 is TGCAGTGCTAGAGATGGGGGCCTCTACGAGCAGTACTTC.

J is TRBJ1-1 and V is TRBV29-1; possible D gene TRBD1, 5 bases. Germline CDR1 reads SQVTM; CDR2 reads ANQGSEA. CDR3 length equals 13 residues. V lost 6 bases to trimming and J lost 0 bases, with 11 bases between them. CDR3 nucleotide sequence: TGCAGCGTCCTACAGGTCGTGAACACTGAAGCTTTCTTT. This codes for CSVLQVVNTEAFF.

About this clonotype: It is likely a read error, because the conserved phenylalanine at the end of the CDR3 is missing. The chain combines TRBV2 with TRBJ1-2; D is unresolved. Germline loops: CDR1 SNHLY, CDR2 FYNNEI. V was clipped by 7 bases and J by 7 bases, with 25 bases between them. This CDR3 has 16 residues. The CDR3 region has the DNA TGTGCCAGCAAGGAGAGTAGCCCCAGTATCTCTTTTGGCTACACCTAC. It yields the protein CASKESSPSISFGYTY.

This clonotype showed up many times. V and J are TRBV7-8 and TRBJ2-6; 8 bases line up with TRBD1. This CDR3 region has 18 residues. The ends lost 0 bases at V and 0 bases at J; junction bases unmatched: 4. Germline CDR1 and CDR2: SGHVS and FQNEAQ. The DNA for the CDR3 is TGTGCCAGCAGCTTAGCTGGACAGGGCCTCTCTGGGGCCAACGTCCTGACTTTC. This sequence encodes CASSLAGQGLSGANVLTF.

This clonotype has at least ten counts. This chain uses TRBV2 with TRBJ1-2; TRBD1 agrees at 7 bases. Unmatched junction bases numbered 8, after V lost 2 bases and J lost 8 bases. Germline lookup yields CDR1 SNHLY and CDR2 FYNNEI. This CDR3 contains 14 residues. CDR3 sequence: CASSEIGQVYGYTF. Written as DNA, the CDR3 is TGTGCCAGCAGTGAAATAGGACAGGTTTACGGCTACACCTTC.

This clonotype was seen many times. The chain links TRBV12-3 or TRBV12-4 to TRBJ1-1; possibly TRBD1 for D (5 bases). V was trimmed by 2 bases and J by 6 bases, leaving 13 bases between them. The CDR3 covers 14 residues. The CDR3 region is CASSLTGGAAEAFF. CDR3 sequence (DNA): TGTGCCAGCAGTTTAACTGGAGGGGCCGCTGAAGCTTTCTTT.

This clonotype occurred many times. V is TRBV28 and J is TRBJ2-2, with D perhaps matching TRBD2 (5 bases). CDR3 length: 15 amino acids. Trimming stripped 8 bases from V and 3 bases from J, with 16 bases between. Per the germline V gene, CDR1 is MDHEN and CDR2 is SYDVKM. CDR3 coding DNA: TGTGCCAGCGCCGTCACTAGGTGGGACACCGGGGAGCTGTTTTTT. Its protein is CASAVTRWDTGELFF. The full variable domain, rest sourced from reference TRBV28 and TRBJ2-2, is DVKVTQSSRYLVKRTGEKVFLECVQDMDHENMFWYRQDPGLGLRLIYFSYDVKMKEKGDIPEGYSVSREKKERFSLILESASTNQTSMYLCASAVTRWDTGELFFGEGSRLTVL.

In regard to this clonotype: A much larger clone lies one base from this, so it may be a read error. The CDR3 here is CASSRTPYRTIPEQYF. In DNA form, the CDR3 reads TGTGCCAGCAGTCGGACACCCTATCGCACGATTCCCGAGCAGTACTTC. V gene TRBV6-1 combines with J gene TRBJ2-7, with TRBD1 as a possible D gene (5 bases). This CDR3 is 16 amino acids long. Deletions cut 5 bases from V and 6 bases from J, with 23 bases between. The germline V gene has CDR1 MNHNS and CDR2 SASEGT.

This clonotype was counted ten times or more. The V gene is TRBV19, the J gene TRBJ1-5, with D possibly being TRBD1 (5 bases). The CDR3 is 14 residues long. From germline, CDR1 is LNHDA and CDR2 SQIVND (reference sequence). V gave up 1 base and J gave up 4 bases, with 8 bases separating them. The CDR3 protein is CASSIATANQPQHF. Written as DNA, the CDR3 is TGTGCCAGTAGTATAGCGACAGCGAATCAGCCCCAGCATTTT.

This clonotype was picked up many times. V usage is TRBV6-1 and J usage is TRBJ1-2, with D perhaps matching TRBD1 (6 bases). Germline V gene data show CDR1 as MNHNS and CDR2 as SASEGT. This CDR3 spans 12 amino acids. The V gene lost 6 bases and the J gene lost 6 bases, with 11 bases spanning the gap. The chain's CDR3 is CASRSWDNGYTF. In nucleotides, the CDR3 is TGTGCCAGCAGATCCTGGGACAATGGCTACACCTTC.

This clonotype was seen repeatedly, ten times or more. The chain couples TRBV27 to TRBJ2-7; D may be TRBD2 (5 bases). Germline V gene sequence: CDR1 MNHEY, CDR2 SMNVEV (reference sequence). The CDR3 contains 14 residues. V lost 2 bases and J 1 base, leaving 9 bases between the germline ends. CDR3 nucleotides: TGTGCCAGCAGTTTACAAGCGGATTCCTACGAGCAGTACTTC. It codes for CASSLQADSYEQYF.

Many counts were recorded for this clonotype. V is TRBV28 and J is TRBJ2-5, with a tentative D call TRBD1 (5 bases). This CDR3 spans 14 amino acids. Trimming left V 5 bases short and J 1 base short, with 11 bases between. The germline gives CDR1 MDHEN, CDR2 SYDVKM. This CDR3 is CASSPLQVQETQYF. The CDR3 DNA reads TGTGCCAGCAGTCCACTACAGGTCCAAGAGACCCAGTACTTC. The whole variable domain, remainder taken from reference TRBV28 and TRBJ2-5, is DVKVTQSSRYLVKRTGEKVFLECVQDMDHENMFWYRQDPGLGLRLIYFSYDVKMKEKGDIPEGYSVSREKKERFSLILESASTNQTSMYLCASSPLQVQETQYFGPGTRLLVL.

A word on this clonotype: It may be a read error: a sequence one base away is much more abundant. The rearrangement uses TRBV12-3 or TRBV12-4 and TRBJ1-6; D remains ambiguous. The CDR3 extends over 13 amino acids. The CDR3 region has the DNA TGTGCCAGCAGTCCCGGAGATAATTCACACCTCCACTTT. It encodes CASSPGDNSHLHF.

This clonotype was detected ten times or more. J is TRBJ2-2 and V is TRBV2, with TRBD1 identical over 9 bases. This CDR3 has 14 amino acids. V shed 6 bases, J shed 6 bases, and the junction held 5 bases outside the gene matches. CDR1 and CDR2 (germline): SNHLY, FYNNEI. This CDR3 is CASRWTGVAGELFF. CDR3 sequence (DNA): TGTGCCAGCAGATGGACAGGGGTGGCCGGGGAGCTGTTTTTT.

This clonotype has at least ten counts. The V and J genes are TRBV24-1 and TRBJ2-7, with a weak D call TRBD2 (6 bases). The CDR3 is 14 residues long. The V end lost 4 bases, the J end lost 2 bases, and 11 bases lay between the germline ends. The germline V gene has CDR1 KGHDR and CDR2 SFDVKD. In DNA form, the CDR3 reads TGTGCCACCAGTGACTCCGGGAGAACCTACGAGCAGTACTTC. Translating it yields CATSDSGRTYEQYF.

This clonotype was observed at least ten times. J is TRBJ1-2 and V is TRBV27, with 7 positions matching TRBD1. The CDR3 is 16 residues long. J lost 4 bases, V lost 4 bases, and 12 bases had no gene match. The V gene's germline CDR1 is MNHEY and CDR2 SMNVEV (reference sequence). DNA of the CDR3: TGTGCCAGCAGTTCCTCCTGGACAGGACTTGCCTATGGCTACACCTTC. Residues: CASSSSWTGLAYGYTF.